Below, one TCR beta chain is given with its context. Its antigen is still unknown. The data originate from a study of cytomegalovirus exposure and HLA in healthy donors. PCR used 60 Vbeta primers and 13 Jbeta primers. The repertoire was sequenced with immunoSEQ multiplex PCR; TCRdb's copy has only in-frame clones and lacks some. In the table there are 65,000 to 90,000 clones, 65% to 85% of which are singletons. Study-wide results and caveats: Researchers counted around 180 TCR beta chains as cytomegalovirus-associated.

After removal of 7 bases from V and 0 bases from J, the junction contained 4 bases not matched to a gene. The CDR3 is made up of 14 amino acids. From germline, CDR1 is LGHNA and CDR2 YSLEER. The rearrangement links TRBV4-3 to TRBJ1-1; 8 positions agree with TRBD1. This clonotype was sampled from a woman aged 40-49 years in good health and CMV-seropositive. The sequenced sample was PBMCs. The CDR3 sequence is CASTLDRVNTEAFF. For the CDR3, the DNA is TGCGCCAGCACCTTGGACAGGGTGAACACTGAAGCTTTCTTT.